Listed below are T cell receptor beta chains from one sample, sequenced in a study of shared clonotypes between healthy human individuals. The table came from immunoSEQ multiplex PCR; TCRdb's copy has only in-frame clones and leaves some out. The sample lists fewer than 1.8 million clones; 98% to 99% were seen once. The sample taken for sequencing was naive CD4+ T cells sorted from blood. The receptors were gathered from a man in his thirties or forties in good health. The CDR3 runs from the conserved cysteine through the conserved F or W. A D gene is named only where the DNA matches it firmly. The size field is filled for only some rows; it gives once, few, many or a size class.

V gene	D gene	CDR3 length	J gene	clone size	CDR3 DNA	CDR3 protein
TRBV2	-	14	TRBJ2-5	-	TGTGCCAGCAGTGGCGGTCATGTCGGGGAGACCCAGTACTTC	CASSGGHVGETQYF
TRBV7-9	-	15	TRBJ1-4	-	TGTGCCAGCAGCTTACACGGTGCAACTAATGAAAAACTGTTTTTT	CASSLHGATNEKLFF
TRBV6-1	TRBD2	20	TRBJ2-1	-	TGTGCCAGCAGTGCCCGCATGCCGGGACTAGCGGGAGGTTCCTACAATGAGCAGTTCTTC	CASSARMPGLAGGSYNEQFF
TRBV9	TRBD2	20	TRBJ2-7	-	TGTGCCAGCAGCGTGGGGGCTTACCCGCTAGCGGGGGATGTATCCTACGAGCAGTACTTC	CASSVGAYPLAGDVSYEQYF
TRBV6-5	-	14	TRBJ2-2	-	TGTGCCAGCACCGACCCCCGGGGGACCGGGGAGCTGTTTTTT	CASTDPRGTGELFF
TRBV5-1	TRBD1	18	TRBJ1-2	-	TGCGCCAGCAGCTTTCGCGGACAGGGTGTTAATGGTTTATATGGCTACACCTTC	CASSFRGQGVNGLYGYTF
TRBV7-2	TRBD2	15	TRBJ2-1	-	TGTGCCAGCAGCCCCTTAGCGGGAGTGGGGAATGAGCAGTTCTTC	CASSPLAGVGNEQFF
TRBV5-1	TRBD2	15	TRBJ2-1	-	TGCGCCAGCAGCTTGGCCGGCGGGAGGGCCCGGGAGCAGTTCTTC	CASSLAGGRAREQFF
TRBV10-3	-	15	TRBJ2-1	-	TGTGCCATCAGTGAGTATGGGCGGGGGCGGAATGAGCAGTTCTTC	CAISEYGRGRNEQFF
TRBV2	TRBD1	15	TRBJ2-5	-	TGTGCCAGCAGTGAATGGGGGACAGGGGCGAAGACCCAGTACTTC	CASSEWGTGAKTQYF
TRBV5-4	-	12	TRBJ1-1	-	TGTGCCAGCAGCAGGGGGGATCCTGAAGCTTTCTTT	CASSRGDPEAFF
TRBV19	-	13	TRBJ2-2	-	TGTGCCAGTAGTATAGATTGGGCCGGGGAGCTGTTTTTT	CASSIDWAGELFF
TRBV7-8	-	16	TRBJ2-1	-	TGTGCCAGCAGCTTAGGCAGGTCTAATTCCTACAATGAGCAGTTCTTC	CASSLGRSNSYNEQFF
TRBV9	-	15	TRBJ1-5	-	TGTGCCAGCAGCGCTGGGGCGGCCAACAATCAGCCCCAGCATTTT	CASSAGAANNQPQHF
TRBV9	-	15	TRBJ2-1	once	TGTGCCAGCAGCGTAGCAACAGTTACCTACAATGAGCAGTTCTTC	CASSVATVTYNEQFF
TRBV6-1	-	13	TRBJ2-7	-	TGTGCCAGCAGTGAAGCGAGTGACAGCGACCGGTACTTC	CASSEASDSDRYF
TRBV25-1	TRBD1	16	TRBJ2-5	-	TGTGCCAGCAGTGATGCTCCGGGCGTCAGGGGGGAGACCCAGTACTTC	CASSDAPGVRGETQYF
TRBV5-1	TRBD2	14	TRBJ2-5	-	TGCGCCAGCAGCTTGGGGGCGGGAGACCCGACCCAGTACTTC	CASSLGAGDPTQYF
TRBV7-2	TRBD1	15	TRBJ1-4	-	TGTGCCAGCAACCCAGGGGGGGCAACTAATGAAAAACTGTTTTTT	CASNPGGATNEKLFF
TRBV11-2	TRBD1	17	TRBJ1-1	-	TGTGCCAGCAGAGCAGCGGGGAGACAGGGAACAAACACTGAAGCTTTCTTT	CASRAAGRQGTNTEAFF
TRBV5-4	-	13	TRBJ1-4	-	TGTGCCAGCAGCTTGGACATTGGGGAAAAACTGTTTTTT	CASSLDIGEKLFF
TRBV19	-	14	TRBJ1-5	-	TGTGCCAGTAGTATACAAACAGGGAATCAGCCCCAGCATTTT	CASSIQTGNQPQHF
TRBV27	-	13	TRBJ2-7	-	TGTGCCAGCAGTCCCAGGGAGGCCTACGAGCAGTACTTC	CASSPREAYEQYF
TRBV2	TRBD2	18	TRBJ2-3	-	TGTGCCAGCAGTGATTATTCTTTAGCGGGACTAGCCACAGATACGCAGTATTTT	CASSDYSLAGLATDTQYF
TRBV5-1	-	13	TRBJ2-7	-	TGCGCCAGCAGGGGGGACCGATTCTACGAGCAGTACTTC	CASRGDRFYEQYF
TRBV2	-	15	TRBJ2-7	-	TGTGCCAGCAGCCCTCAGGGGGGGCCCCTCGATCAGCAGTACTTC	CASSPQGGPLDQQYF
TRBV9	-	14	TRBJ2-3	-	TGTGCCAGCAGCGACCGCGGGCCATTGGATACGCAGTATTTT	CASSDRGPLDTQYF
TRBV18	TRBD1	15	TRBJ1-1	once	TGTGCCAGCTCACCCGGACAGGGGATGAACACTGAAGCTTTCTTT	CASSPGQGMNTEAFF
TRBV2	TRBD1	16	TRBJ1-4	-	TGTGCCAGCAGTGATGGGACAGGGGGCGCTGGTGAAAAACTGTTTTTT	CASSDGTGGAGEKLFF
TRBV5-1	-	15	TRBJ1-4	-	TGCGCCAGCAGCAGGCAGGGGCTTCCCGGGGAAAAACTGTTTTTT	CASSRQGLPGEKLFF
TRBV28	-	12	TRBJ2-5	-	TGTGCCAGCAGTCGGCTCCAAGAGACCCAGTACTTC	CASSRLQETQYF
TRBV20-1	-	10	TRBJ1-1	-	TGCAGTACTCAGGGCACTGAAGCTTTCTTT	CSTQGTEAFF
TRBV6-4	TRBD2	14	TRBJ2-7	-	TGTGCCAGCAGTGAAACTAGCGGGAGTTACGAGCAGTACTTC	CASSETSGSYEQYF
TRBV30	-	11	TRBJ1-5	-	TGTGCCTGGAGTGTGGAACAGCCCCAGCATTTT	CAWSVEQPQHF
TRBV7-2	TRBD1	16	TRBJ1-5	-	TGTGCCAGCAGCTTACTCCGGGGACAGCTCAATCAGCCCCAGCATTTT	CASSLLRGQLNQPQHF
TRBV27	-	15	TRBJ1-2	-	TGTGCCAGCAGTTTCCAAACCGGGACCGGGTATGGCTACACCTTC	CASSFQTGTGYGYTF
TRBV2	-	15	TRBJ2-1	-	TGTGCCAGCAGTGAAGCGCTTCTAGCCCGGGGTGAGCAGTTCTTC	CASSEALLARGEQFF
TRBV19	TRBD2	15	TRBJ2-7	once	TGTGCCAGTAGTATAACCGTGCTAGCGGGGTACGAGCAGTACTTC	CASSITVLAGYEQYF
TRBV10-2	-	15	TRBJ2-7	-	TGCGCCAGCAGTGCTATCCAGGGAAGAAGCTACGAGCAGTACTTC	CASSAIQGRSYEQYF
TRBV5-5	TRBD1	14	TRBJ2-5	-	TGTGCCAGCAGCTTGGCAGGGGGCGTTAAGACCCAGTACTTC	CASSLAGGVKTQYF
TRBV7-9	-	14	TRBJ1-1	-	TGTGCCAGCACACCCAGGGTGGCAAGCACTGAAGCTTTCTTT	CASTPRVASTEAFF
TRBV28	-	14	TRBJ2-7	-	TGTGCCAGCAGTTTTTCCCCCCGGTCCTACGAGCAGTACTTC	CASSFSPRSYEQYF
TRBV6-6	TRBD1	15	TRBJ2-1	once	TGTGCCAGCAGTCCTTGGGACAGTTTGTACAATGAGCAGTTCTTC	CASSPWDSLYNEQFF
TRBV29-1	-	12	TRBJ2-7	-	TGCAGCGTTGGCAGGTACTCCTACGAGCAGTACTTC	CSVGRYSYEQYF
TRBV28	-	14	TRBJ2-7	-	TGTGCCAGCAGTACCGGTGACAGGTCCTACGAGCAGTACTTC	CASSTGDRSYEQYF
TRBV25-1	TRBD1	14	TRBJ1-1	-	TGTGCCAGCAGTGAATATAAGGGGACAGGAGAAGCTTTCTTT	CASSEYKGTGEAFF
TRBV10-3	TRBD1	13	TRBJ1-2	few	TGTGCCATCAGTTCGGACAGGGACTATGGCTACACCTTC	CAISSDRDYGYTF
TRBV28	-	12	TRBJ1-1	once	TGTGCCAGCAGTTGGGGGATGGGGGGAGCTTTCTTT	CASSWGMGGAFF
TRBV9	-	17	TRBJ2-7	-	TGTGCCAGCAGCGTAGGGCCGGTACAGGTGAGCTCCTACGAGCAGTACTTC	CASSVGPVQVSSYEQYF
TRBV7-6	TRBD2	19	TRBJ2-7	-	TGTGCCAGCAGCTTTGGGAGCGGGACTAGCGGGAGGGTCTCCTACGAGCAGTACTTC	CASSFGSGTSGRVSYEQYF
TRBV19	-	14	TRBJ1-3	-	TGTGCCAGTAGTCGAACAGGGCCTGGAAACACCATATATTTT	CASSRTGPGNTIYF
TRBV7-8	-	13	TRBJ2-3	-	TGTGCCAGCAGCCCGTCGGGCACAGATACGCAGTATTTT	CASSPSGTDTQYF
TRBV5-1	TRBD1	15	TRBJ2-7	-	TGCGCCAGCAGTTCTCCCGGGACAGGGTACTACGAGCAGTACTTC	CASSSPGTGYYEQYF
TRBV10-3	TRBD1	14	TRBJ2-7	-	TGTGCCATCAGGCCTCCGGGACAGAACTACGAGCAGTACTTC	CAIRPPGQNYEQYF
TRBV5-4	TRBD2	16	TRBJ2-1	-	TGTGCCAGCAGCTTGTCAGCGGGAGCCGGGTACAATGAGCAGTTCTTC	CASSLSAGAGYNEQFF
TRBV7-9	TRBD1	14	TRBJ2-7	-	TGTGCCAGCAGCTTGGGTACGACAGGGCGCGAGCAGTACTTC	CASSLGTTGREQYF
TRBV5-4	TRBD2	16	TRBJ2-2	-	TGTGCCAGCAGCCACGGGACTAGCGGGAACACCGGGGAGCTGTTTTTT	CASSHGTSGNTGELFF